The rows below give T cell receptor beta chains drawn from one sample of a study of shared clonotypes between healthy human individuals. The table came from immunoSEQ multiplex PCR; TCRdb's copy has only in-frame clones and leaves some out. Among fewer than 1.8 million clones, just under 99% were seen once, and the ten largest hold 0.36%. Sequencing was done on a sample of naive CD4+ T cells sorted from blood. All receptors come from a man aged 30 to 45 in good health. Each CDR3 is given without its conserved first and last residue. D genes are given only for firm matches.

D gene: .
V gene: TRBV20-1
CDR3 length: 8
CDR3 protein: SVRHLEQF

D gene: .
V gene: TRBV5-6
CDR3 length: 11
CDR3 protein: ASSSFGVQPQH

D gene: TRBD2
V gene: TRBV5-6
CDR3 length: 14
CDR3 protein: ASSFTGLVGYNEQF

D gene: TRBD2
V gene: TRBV5-6
CDR3 length: 10
CDR3 protein: ASTRGGLEQY

D gene: .
V gene: TRBV15
CDR3 length: 11
CDR3 protein: ATSPSGPYEQY

D gene: TRBD1
V gene: TRBV7-3
CDR3 length: 14
CDR3 protein: ASSLGGTGGSDTQY

D gene: .
V gene: TRBV5-4
CDR3 length: 9
CDR3 protein: ASSLAYEQY

D gene: .
V gene: TRBV5-1
CDR3 length: 12
CDR3 protein: ASSVRGGAYEQY

D gene: .
V gene: TRBV28
CDR3 length: 9
CDR3 protein: ASSLASLQH

D gene: .
V gene: TRBV6-5
CDR3 length: 13
CDR3 protein: ASTVGGGTNEKLF

D gene: TRBD1
V gene: TRBV4-3
CDR3 length: 11
CDR3 protein: ASGGTGKVELF

D gene: TRBD1
V gene: TRBV28
CDR3 length: 11
CDR3 protein: ALTGSSTDTQY

D gene: TRBD2
V gene: TRBV5-6
CDR3 length: 14
CDR3 protein: ASSWTSGSSYNEQF

D gene: TRBD1
V gene: TRBV11-2
CDR3 length: 16
CDR3 protein: ASSLYGTGFSGANVLT

D gene: TRBD2
V gene: TRBV18
CDR3 length: 13
CDR3 protein: ASSPRTSGNNEQF